This TCR beta chain was captured by sequencing in a study of blood T cell repertoires in COVID-19. Study-wide context: The study drew acute and convalescent COVID-19 samples from the United States, Italy and Spain. From T cells, B-cell-depleted T cells, or PBMCs came the material, which was cDNA or gDNA.

This CDR3 has 15 residues. The germline CDR1 and CDR2 sequences are LNHDA and SQIVND (reference sequence). The V and J ends lost 4 bases and 6 bases, in that order; junction bases with no gene match: 8. In the original workflow: Nucleated cell number was recorded as an estimate derived from reference gene primer amplification. The assay was immunoSEQ multiplex PCR, and TCRdb's table has in-frame clones only and misses some. V and J calls and clone size come straight from that table; D and trimming were deduced from the DNA. The table includes about 48,000 clones, about nine tenths detected once. This clone occurred a few times.

Sequencing was done on a sample of peripheral blood. This TCR derives from a woman of 80 years or more with COVID-19, enrolled during active disease. The V gene is TRBV19, the J gene TRBJ1-5, with TRBD1 identical over 8 bases. Here the CDR3 reads CASSSRTGTIQPQHF. CDR3 nucleotide sequence: TGTGCCAGTAGTAGTAGGACAGGGACGATTCAGCCCCAGCATTTT.